Shown below are 14 T cell receptor beta chains from a single sample sequenced in a study of T cell responses to AZD1222 COVID-19 vaccine. TCRdb's table, derived via immunoSEQ multiplex PCR, lists solely in-frame clones and lacks some. The repertoire includes roughly 90,000 clones, roughly nine tenths of them detected once, and approximately 5.3% sits in the top ten. The material was peripheral blood, obtained 28 days after the second AZD1222 dose. The receptors derive from an adult who received the AZD1222 COVID-19 vaccine.

This sequence joins TRBV29-1 and TRBJ2-7, with a weak D call TRBD1 (6 bases). The germline V and J ends were trimmed by 5 bases and 3 bases, with 11 bases remaining between them. The germline CDR1 and CDR2 sequences are SQVTM and ANQGSEA. The CDR3 consists of 12 residues. CDR3 in DNA: TGCAGCGTTCTACTACAGGGCTACGAGCAGTACTTC. This translates into CSVLLQGYEQYF.

This clone was seen a few times. The rearrangement links TRBV6-5 to TRBJ1-5, with TRBD1 identical over 9 bases. The CDR3 consists of 13 residues. Looked up from germline, CDR1 is MNHEY and CDR2 is SVGAGI. Trimming cost V 6 bases and J 6 bases; bases outside gene matches: 3. CDR3 protein: CASRQGASQPQHF. The DNA of the CDR3 is TGTGCCAGCAGACAGGGGGCATCTCAGCCCCAGCATTTT.

This chain uses TRBV6-5 with TRBJ2-2; a possible D gene is TRBD2 (6 bases). V was shortened by 8 bases and J by 7 bases, with 17 bases between the two germline ends. Per germline, CDR1 MNHEY and CDR2 SVGAGI. The CDR3 has 14 amino acids. As DNA, the CDR3 is TGTGCCAGCGGCTCCGTGGAGGGGAGCGGGGAGCTGTTTTTT. This sequence encodes CASGSVEGSGELFF.

This sequence joins TRBV9 and TRBJ1-5; no clear D. V lost 4 bases, J lost 2 bases, and 7 bases lay in between. Germline CDR1 is SGDLS and CDR2 is YYNGEE. CDR3 length equals 13 residues. CDR3 in DNA: TGTGCCAGCAGCCCGGACGGCAATCAGCCCCAGCATTTT. Translating it yields CASSPDGNQPQHF.

This clone was seen just once. The chain joins TRBV6-4 to TRBJ1-1; possible D gene TRBD1, 6 bases. The CDR3 is 15 amino acids. Germline V gene data show CDR1 as MRHNA and CDR2 as SNTAGT. The V gene lost 5 bases and the J gene lost 4 bases, with 17 bases spanning the gap. This CDR3 is CASSHLSRGATEAFF. CDR3 coding DNA: TGTGCCAGCAGTCACCTATCCAGGGGCGCCACTGAAGCTTTCTTT.

This chain connects TRBV6-4 to TRBJ2-3; 9 bases line up with TRBD1. With V trimmed by 3 bases and J by 4 bases, 5 bases remained unmatched. CDR1 MRHNA and CDR2 SNTAGT come from the germline V gene. CDR3 length equals 15 residues. CDR3 in amino acids: CASSEGQGFSDTQYF. CDR3 nucleotides: TGTGCCAGCAGTGAAGGACAGGGGTTTTCAGATACGCAGTATTTT.

The chain is built from TRBV30 and TRBJ2-3; D not resolved. Trimming removed 0 bases from V and 6 bases from J, with 1 base in between. The CDR3 has 10 residues. Germline V CDR1 and CDR2: GTSNPN, SVGIG (reference sequence). The CDR3 DNA is TGTGCCTGGAGTGTTGATACGCAGTATTTT. Translation: CAWSVDTQYF.

The rearrangement links TRBV30 to TRBJ2-1; 8 positions agree with TRBD2. Germline V gene lookup returns CDR1 GTSNPN and CDR2 SVGIG (reference sequence). The ends lost 8 bases at V and 12 bases at J; junction bases unmatched: 12. The CDR3 is 12 residues long. CDR3 residues: CAGLGGGSSQFF. The DNA of the CDR3 is TGTGCCGGCCTGGGCGGGGGGAGTTCGCAGTTCTTC.

V usage is TRBV10-3 and J usage is TRBJ1-2; 9 positions match TRBD1. This CDR3 is built from 16 residues. Germline loops: CDR1 ENHRY, CDR2 SYGVKD. Unmatched junction bases numbered 5, after V lost 0 bases and J lost 3 bases. The CDR3 reads CAISESPGDRDYGYTF. CDR3 nucleotides: TGTGCCATCAGTGAGTCCCCGGGGGACAGGGACTATGGCTACACCTTC.

J is TRBJ1-1 and V is TRBV7-9; D ambiguous. The V end lost 2 bases, the J end lost 1 base, and 5 bases lay between the germline ends. CDR1 and CDR2 (germline): SEHNR, FQNEAQ (reference sequence). This CDR3 comprises 13 residues. The CDR3 is CASSLQPNTEAFF. The DNA for the CDR3 is TGTGCCAGCAGCTTACAACCGAACACTGAAGCTTTCTTT.

This clone was seen more than once but under ten times. V and J are TRBV19 and TRBJ1-6; the match to TRBD1 covers 8 bases. Trimming at V came to 7 bases and at J to 6 bases, leaving 20 bases not matched to a gene. CDR1 is LNHDA, CDR2 SQIVND, per germline (reference sequence). This CDR3 spans 19 amino acids. In DNA, the CDR3 is TGTGCCAGTAAAGGAGCGACAGGACAGGGTTGGCGGGGTAATTCACCCCTCCACTTT. Its protein is CASKGATGQGWRGNSPLHF.

This chain connects TRBV5-1 to TRBJ2-1, with a tentative D call TRBD1 (6 bases). The ends were cut back, 1 base at V and 6 bases at J, with 17 bases in the middle. The germline gives CDR1 SGHRS, CDR2 YFSETQ. CDR3 length: 16 amino acids. The CDR3 protein is CASSLSPYRESNEQFF. In DNA form, the CDR3 reads TGCGCCAGCAGCTTGAGCCCATACAGGGAATCCAATGAGCAGTTCTTC.

The chain has TRBV6-1 and TRBJ1-4, with unresolved D. The CDR3 has 16 amino acids. Germline V gene data show CDR1 as MNHNS and CDR2 as SASEGT. The V and J ends lost 2 bases and 8 bases respectively, with 18 bases between them. Written as DNA, the CDR3 is TGTGCCAGCAGTGAACGACCGAGGTTGTTGGGAGAAAAACTGTTTTTT. Its protein is CASSERPRLLGEKLFF.

The V and J genes are TRBV4-1 and TRBJ1-5; D remains ambiguous. V was clipped by 2 bases and J by 1 base, with 15 bases between them. The CDR3 runs 17 residues. CDR1 is MGHRA and CDR2 is YSYEKL in the germline V gene. In DNA, the CDR3 is TGCGCCAGCAGCCAAATCGACATGGGTTTGAGCAATCAGCCCCAGCATTTT. Encoded protein: CASSQIDMGLSNQPQHF.